This T cell receptor (beta chain) was found in a study of CD8 T cells in ankylosing spondylitis (dated by TCRdb to about 2017). As for the study more broadly: The study profiled T cell receptor beta repertoires in healthy donors and ankylosing spondylitis patients to find disease-linked TCR variants. The full study cohort comprised 20 to 25 ankylosing spondylitis patients and over a hundred healthy donors. Peripheral blood was sampled, and synovial fluid was additionally collected from ankylosing spondylitis patients.

General study outcomes and caveats: Significant enrichment of the disease-linked clones was reported in matched synovial fluid samples from ankylosing spondylitis patients. The disease-linked clones had a CD8+ phenotype and were found at relatively low frequencies in peripheral blood. Blood from ankylosing spondylitis patients appeared to be characterized by a TCR beta motif made up of several highly homologous amino acid variants. Some motif variants had previously been reported in the synovial fluid and blood of reactive arthritis patients, which suggests shared mechanisms of disease initiation.

This clonotype was recorded at least ten times. Its antigen is not yet known. Nothing much larger sits one base from this clone, and base qualities are not available. The data were produced on an Illumina HiSeq 2500. Quantitative 5'-RACE with molecular barcodes was used to prepare TCR beta libraries. Per the original workflow: To identify disease-linked TCR variants, a new computational method was used, one built on a probabilistic model of VDJ rearrangement. The raw public reads went through TCRdb reprocessing: fastp at Q25, MiXCR clone calling, in-frame beta chains kept. Rows are combined by CDR3 protein, so each entry shows the most common genes and DNA. The V and J calls reflect TCRdb's pipeline rather than the authors' work. This sample lists 150,000 to 200,000 distinct CDR3 sequences; approximately 13% were detected once. Together, the top ten hold approximately 9.9% of the sample. CDR1 and CDR2 are read off the germline V gene as LGHNA and YSLEER. The CDR3 goes from the cysteine to the phenylalanine over 15 residues. Only the CDR3 DNA is retained, 45 bases long and in frame from the first base. V lost 0 bases and J lost 3 bases; the stretch between them is 11 bases long.

The chain uses TRBV4-3 and TRBJ2-5; a tentative D call is TRBD2 (6 bases match). Sequencing used blood, either unsorted or a sorted T cell fraction (not recorded which). The TCR was taken from a female donor with ankylosing spondylitis or in good health (not recorded which). CDR3 protein: CASSQDYGSKETQYF. The bases read TGCGCCAGCAGCCAAGACTACGGGAGTAAAGAGACCCAGTACTTC.